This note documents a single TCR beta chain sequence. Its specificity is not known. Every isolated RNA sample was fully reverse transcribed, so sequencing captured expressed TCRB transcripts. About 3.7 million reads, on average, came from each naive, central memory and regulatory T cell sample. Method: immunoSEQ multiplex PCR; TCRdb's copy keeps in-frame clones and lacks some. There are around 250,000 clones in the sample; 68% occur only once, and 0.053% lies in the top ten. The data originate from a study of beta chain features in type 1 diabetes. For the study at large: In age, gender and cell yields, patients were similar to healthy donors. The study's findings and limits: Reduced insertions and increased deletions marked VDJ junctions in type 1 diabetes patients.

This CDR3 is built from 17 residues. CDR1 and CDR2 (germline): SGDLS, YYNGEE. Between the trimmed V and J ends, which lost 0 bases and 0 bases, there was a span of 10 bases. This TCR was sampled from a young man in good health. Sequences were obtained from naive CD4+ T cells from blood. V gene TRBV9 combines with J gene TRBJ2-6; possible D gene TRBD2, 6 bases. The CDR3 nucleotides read TGTGCCAGCAGCGTAGCGGGACTGAACTCTGGGGCCAACGTCCTGACTTTC. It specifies CASSVAGLNSGANVLTF.